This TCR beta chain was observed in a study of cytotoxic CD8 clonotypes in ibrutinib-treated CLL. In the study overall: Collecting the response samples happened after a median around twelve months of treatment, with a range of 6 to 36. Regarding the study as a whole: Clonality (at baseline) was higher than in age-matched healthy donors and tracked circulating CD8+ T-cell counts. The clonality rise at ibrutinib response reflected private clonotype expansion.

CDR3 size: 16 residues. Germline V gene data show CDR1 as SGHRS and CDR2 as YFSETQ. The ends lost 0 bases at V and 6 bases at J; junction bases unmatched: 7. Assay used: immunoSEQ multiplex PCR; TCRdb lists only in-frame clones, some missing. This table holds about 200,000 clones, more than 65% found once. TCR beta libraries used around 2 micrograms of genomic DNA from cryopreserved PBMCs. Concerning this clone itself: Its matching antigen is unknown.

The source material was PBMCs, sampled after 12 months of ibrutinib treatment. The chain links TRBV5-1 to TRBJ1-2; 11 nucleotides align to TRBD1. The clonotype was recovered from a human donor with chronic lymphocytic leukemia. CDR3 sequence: CASSLGRTGGFHGYTF. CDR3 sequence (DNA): TGCGCCAGCAGCTTGGGTAGGACAGGGGGCTTTCATGGCTACACCTTC.